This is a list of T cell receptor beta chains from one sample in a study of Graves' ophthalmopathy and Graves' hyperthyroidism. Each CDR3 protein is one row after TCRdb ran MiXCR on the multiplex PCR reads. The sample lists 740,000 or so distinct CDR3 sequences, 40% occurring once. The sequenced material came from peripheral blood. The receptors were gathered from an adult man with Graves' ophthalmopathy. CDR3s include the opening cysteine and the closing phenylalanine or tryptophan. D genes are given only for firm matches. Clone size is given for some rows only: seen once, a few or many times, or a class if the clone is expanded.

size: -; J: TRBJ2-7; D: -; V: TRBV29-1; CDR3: CSLGQKSYEQYF; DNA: TGCAGCTTAGGGCAGAAATCTTACGAGCAGTACTTC
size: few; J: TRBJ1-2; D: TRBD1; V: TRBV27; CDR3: CASSPGTGGSNYGYTF; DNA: TGTGCCAGCAGTCCCGGGACAGGGGGCTCTAACTATGGCTACACCTTC
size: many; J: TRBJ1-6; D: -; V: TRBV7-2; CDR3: CASSSSSPLHF; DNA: TGTGCCAGCAGTTCAAGCTCACCCCTCCACTTT
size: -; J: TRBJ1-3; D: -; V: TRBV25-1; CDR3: CASSLNGAGNTIYF; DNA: TGTGCCAGCAGCTTAAACGGGGCCGGAAACACCATATATTTT
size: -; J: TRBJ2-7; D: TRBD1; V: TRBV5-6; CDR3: CASSLPGQEYEQYF; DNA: TGTGCCAGCAGCTTGCCGGGACAGGAGTACGAGCAGTACTTC
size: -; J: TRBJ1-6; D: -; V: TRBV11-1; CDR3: CASSSPLTAGYNSPLHF; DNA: TGTGCCAGCAGCTCACCACTTACGGCAGGATATAATTCACCCCTCCACTTT
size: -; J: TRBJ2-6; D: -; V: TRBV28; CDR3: CASSLKARASGANVLTF; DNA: TGTGCCAGCAGTTTAAAGGCCAGGGCCTCTGGGGCCAACGTCCTGACTTTC
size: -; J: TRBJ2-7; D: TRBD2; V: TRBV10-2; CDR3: CASSYGGLAGIWYEQYF; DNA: TGTGCCAGCAGTTACGGGGGACTAGCGGGGATTTGGTACGAGCAGTACTTC
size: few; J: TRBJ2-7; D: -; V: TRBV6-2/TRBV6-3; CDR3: CASSLLGESYEQYF; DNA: TGTGCCAGCAGCCTCCTCGGAGAGTCCTACGAGCAGTACTTC
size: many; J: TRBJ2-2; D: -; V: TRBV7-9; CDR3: CASSLLVNTGELFF; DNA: TGTGCCAGCAGCTTATTAGTAAACACCGGGGAGCTGTTTTTT
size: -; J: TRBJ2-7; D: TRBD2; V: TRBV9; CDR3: CASSGAGTSGDEQYF; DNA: TGTGCCAGCAGCGGGGCCGGGACTAGCGGCGACGAGCAGTACTTC
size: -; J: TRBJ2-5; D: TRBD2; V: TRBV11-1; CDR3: CASSLGWGGQTQYF; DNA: TGTGCCAGCAGCTTAGGATGGGGAGGGCAGACCCAGTACTTC
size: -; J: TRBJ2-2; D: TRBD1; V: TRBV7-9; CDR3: CASSDRQGLFF; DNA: TGTGCCAGCAGCGACCGACAGGGGCTGTTTTTT
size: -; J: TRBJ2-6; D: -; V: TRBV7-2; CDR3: CASQQSGANVLTF; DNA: TGTGCCAGCCAGCAATCTGGGGCCAACGTCCTGACTTTC
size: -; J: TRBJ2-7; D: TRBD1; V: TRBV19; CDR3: CASSKTGDFLDEQYF; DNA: TGTGCCAGTAGCAAGACAGGGGACTTCTTGGACGAGCAGTACTTC
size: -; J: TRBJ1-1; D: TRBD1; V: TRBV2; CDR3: CASSEGQGMNTEAFF; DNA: TGTGCCAGCAGTGAAGGACAGGGTATGAACACTGAAGCTTTCTTT
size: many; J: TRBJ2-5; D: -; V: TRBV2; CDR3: CASSGVETQETQYF; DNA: TGTGCCAGCAGTGGGGTAGAGACTCAAGAGACCCAGTACTTC
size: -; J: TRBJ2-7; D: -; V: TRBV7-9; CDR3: CASSLSGSGEQYF; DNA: TGTGCCAGCAGCTTATCCGGGTCCGGCGAGCAGTACTTC
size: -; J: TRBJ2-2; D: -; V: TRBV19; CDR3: CASSTQGITGELFF; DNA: TGTGCCAGTAGTACTCAGGGTATCACCGGGGAGCTGTTTTTT
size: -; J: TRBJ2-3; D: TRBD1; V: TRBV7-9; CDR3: CASSTGQGHTDTQYF; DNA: TGTGCCAGCAGCACCGGACAGGGGCACACAGATACGCAGTATTTT
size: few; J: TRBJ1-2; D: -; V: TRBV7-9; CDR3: CASSSGGEYGYTF; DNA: TGTGCCAGCAGCTCCGGCGGGGAGTATGGCTACACCTTC
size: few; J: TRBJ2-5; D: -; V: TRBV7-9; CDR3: CASSQTSRPQETQYF; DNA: TGTGCCAGCAGCCAAACATCCCGGCCTCAAGAGACCCAGTACTTC
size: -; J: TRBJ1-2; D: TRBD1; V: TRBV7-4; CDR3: CASSLPGTGTSSYAF; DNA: TGTGCCAGCAGCTTACCTGGGACAGGGACGTCGAGCTACGCCTTC
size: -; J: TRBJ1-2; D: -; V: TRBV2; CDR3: CASSLWSQGRGYTF; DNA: TGTGCCAGCAGTTTATGGTCCCAGGGTAGGGGCTACACCTTC
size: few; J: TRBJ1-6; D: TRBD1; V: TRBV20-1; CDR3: CSASKAGTGGAGGSPLHF; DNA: TGCAGTGCTAGCAAAGCCGGGACAGGGGGCGCAGGGGGCTCACCCCTCCACTTT
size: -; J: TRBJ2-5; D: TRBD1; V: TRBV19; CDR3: CASSRTGFQETQYF; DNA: TGTGCCAGTAGCCGGACAGGATTCCAAGAGACCCAGTACTTC
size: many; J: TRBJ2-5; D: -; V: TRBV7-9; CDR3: CASSSSRAETQYF; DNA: TGTGCCAGCAGCTCGAGTAGGGCGGAGACCCAGTACTTC
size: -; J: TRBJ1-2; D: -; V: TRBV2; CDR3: CASSQGQRGYTF; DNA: TGTGCCAGCAGCCAAGGACAGCGTGGCTACACCTTC
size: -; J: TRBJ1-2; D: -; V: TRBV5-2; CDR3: CASSLRLRGRNYGYTF; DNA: TGTGCCAGCTCACTTCGTCTCAGGGGCCGTAACTATGGCTACACCTTC